This TCR beta chain was profiled in a study of T-cell memory formation after mild COVID-19. TCRalpha and TCRbeta libraries used 5'RACE with constant-segment primers and UMIs. TCRdb ran MiXCR on the 5' RACE reads and lists one entry per CDR3 protein. The table lists 65,000 to 95,000 distinct CDR3 sequences, roughly 13% of them singletons. This CDR3 is built from 15 residues. The germline CDR1 and CDR2 sequences are KGHDR and SFDVKD. The V and J ends lost 7 bases and 7 bases respectively, with 18 bases between them. Study-wide points: The finding that pre-infection memory included some responding clones suggested that cross-reactive memory joined. Clones contracting day 15 to 85 were balanced CD4/CD8; later expanders leaned CD4+.

In the case of this clonotype: As yet, its antigen is unknown.

The source of this sequence is a man between 18 and 29 years old who had mild COVID-19 (a few samples of this study predate the infection). Cell type and time point are not known. The rearrangement uses TRBV24-1 and TRBJ2-2; tentatively, D is TRBD2 (6 bases). The sequenced material came from PBMCs or a T cell subset sorted from them (not recorded which). Here the CDR3 reads CATSPTGSGHGELFF. The CDR3, as DNA: TGTGCCACCAGCCCCACCGGGAGCGGCCACGGGGAGCTGTTTTTT.